The rows below give T cell receptor beta chains drawn from one sample of a study of T cells in Graves' hyperthyroidism and ophthalmopathy. A single record per CDR3 protein comes from TCRdb applying MiXCR to the multiplex PCR reads. The repertoire holds a few hundred thousand distinct CDR3 sequences, with 15% to 20% as singletons. Sequencing input: blood. Receptors were obtained from a woman under 30 with Graves' ophthalmopathy. Each CDR3 is given with its conserved first and last residue. Clone size is stated in some rows and not others, as once, few, many or a class when expanded.

CDR3	size	V	J
CASSLGARAQETQYF	many	TRBV11-3	TRBJ2-5
CASSDLDSPWDQPQHF	.	TRBV19	TRBJ1-5
CAIKGANTGELFF	few	TRBV10-3	TRBJ2-2
CASSSDRRNTEAFF	.	TRBV28	TRBJ1-1
CAGSFLETQYF	.	TRBV6-5	TRBJ2-5
CASSLGGGSENTEAFF	.	TRBV11-2	TRBJ1-1
CASSSTDRQETQYF	many	TRBV7-8	TRBJ2-5
CASSSTSGGAGETQYF	.	TRBV12-3/TRBV12-4	TRBJ2-5
CASSVESNTEAFF	few	TRBV9	TRBJ1-1
CAISAVTGRDTGELFF	.	TRBV10-3	TRBJ2-2
CASSLGDYNEKLFF	.	TRBV5-6	TRBJ1-4
CASSLRPGQGENEQFF	.	TRBV6-1	TRBJ2-1
CASTEGVGTQYF	few	TRBV6-2/TRBV6-3	TRBJ2-3
CASSSTGEHGYTF	.	TRBV6-1	TRBJ1-2
CASSQAGGYQETQYF	many	TRBV11-2	TRBJ2-5
CASSLDQGQGFSYEQYF	many	TRBV11-2	TRBJ2-7
CSALPGARDTQYF	.	TRBV20-1	TRBJ2-3
CASSLLAGGSEAFF	.	TRBV5-1	TRBJ1-1
CASSLQGAGHTEAFF	.	TRBV5-1	TRBJ1-1
CSATFRDAGGPYEQYF	many	TRBV20-1	TRBJ2-7
CAWSTQGNYGYTF	few	TRBV30	TRBJ1-2
CASRGGRDSGNTIYF	few	TRBV6-1	TRBJ1-3
CASSPRDRDNEKLFF	.	TRBV11-3	TRBJ1-4
CASGLLASRGYTF	few	TRBV27	TRBJ1-2
CASSPQSNQPQHF	many	TRBV28	TRBJ1-5
CASSYVQVGEQYF	.	TRBV6-2/TRBV6-3	TRBJ2-7
CASCAVTGANTEAFF	.	TRBV5-5	TRBJ1-1
CASSSGPTSNEQFF	.	TRBV11-2	TRBJ2-1
CASSTGQGGAYGYTF	.	TRBV5-1	TRBJ1-2
CASSPGQLMNTEAFF	many	TRBV9	TRBJ1-1
CASSIPPTALNTEAFF	.	TRBV19	TRBJ1-1
CASSQKAGGLYNEQFF	.	TRBV5-4	TRBJ2-1
CASTKGQGGTEAFF	many	TRBV6-1	TRBJ1-1
CASSFEGEGSYEQYF	few	TRBV13	TRBJ2-7
CASGRADTQYF	once	TRBV12-3/TRBV12-4	TRBJ2-3
CASSRDTSTDTQYF	few	TRBV6-2/TRBV6-3	TRBJ2-3
CASSSWTSGSRTDTQYF	many	TRBV2	TRBJ2-3
CASSQATGMETEAFF	many	TRBV4-1	TRBJ1-1
CASSLDLVQPVYEQYF	few	TRBV11-3	TRBJ2-7
CASSLEALAGGYNEQFF	many	TRBV5-1	TRBJ2-1
CAWTWTGNSPLHF	many	TRBV30	TRBJ1-6
CSALGAYQETQYF	few	TRBV29-1	TRBJ2-5
CASKREGELFF	.	TRBV6-2/TRBV6-3	TRBJ2-2
CASQVGLDEQYF	few	TRBV28	TRBJ2-7
CSASQTGGFGYTF	many	TRBV20-1	TRBJ1-2